These 32 T cell receptor beta chains were all obtained from the same sample, sequenced in a study of early T cells in non-severe SARS-CoV-2 infection. TCRdb processed the 5' RACE reads anew with MiXCR; each CDR3 protein has one entry. Here the sample spans roughly 80,000 distinct CDR3 sequences, 8.5% to 10% being singletons. The sequenced material came from whole blood. The receptors originated from an adult who was a healthcare worker with PCR-confirmed SARS-CoV-2 infection or an uninfected control (not recorded which).

This clonotype appeared a few times. This chain joins TRBV10-3 and TRBJ1-6; TRBD1 matches 9 bases. V lost 2 bases and J lost 7; bases outside the gene matches: 6. Germline CDR1 ENHRY, CDR2 SYGVKD. This CDR3 has 16 residues. As DNA, the CDR3 is TGTGCCATCAGTGAGGGGGACAGGGTTGGCAATTCACCCCTCCACTTT. Its protein product is CAISEGDRVGNSPLHF.

This clonotype occurred many times. The chain is built from TRBV5-1 and TRBJ2-1, with D hard to call. CDR1 SGHRS and CDR2 YFSETQ come from the germline V gene. V gave up 6 bases and J gave up 4 bases, with 14 bases separating them. The CDR3 sequence is 14 residues long. CDR3 in amino acids: CASNGGDLYNEQFF. In nucleotides, the CDR3 is TGCGCCAGCAATGGCGGAGATCTATACAATGAGCAGTTCTTC. The full variable domain, with the rest looked up from reference TRBV5-1 and TRBJ2-1, is KAGVTQTPRYLIKTRGQQVTLSCSPISGHRSVSWYQQTPGQGLQFLFEYFSETQRNKGNFPGRFSGRQFSNSRSEMNVSTLELGDSALYLCASNGGDLYNEQFFGPGTRLTVL.

This clonotype was detected only a few times. The chain has TRBV12-3 or TRBV12-4 and TRBJ1-4; tentative D call: TRBD1 (5 bases). This CDR3 has 13 residues. V was cut by 1 base and J by 8 bases, with 8 bases left in between. CDR3 nucleotide sequence: TGTGCCAGCAGTTTAGAAGGGACCGAAAAACTGTTTTTT. It codes for CASSLEGTEKLFF.

This clonotype showed up many times. This chain connects TRBV12-3 or TRBV12-4 to TRBJ1-2; 7 bases are a match to TRBD1. V gave up 1 base and J gave up 4 bases; unmatched junction bases: 9. CDR3 length: 16 residues. The CDR3 loop is CASSLDRQGLPYGYTF. As DNA, the CDR3 is TGTGCCAGCAGTTTAGACCGACAGGGCCTCCCCTATGGCTACACCTTC.

This clonotype was picked up a small number of times. The rearrangement links TRBV28 to TRBJ2-7; the D is unclear. The germline V gene encodes CDR1 MDHEN and CDR2 SYDVKM. The CDR3 runs 14 residues. V shed 1 base and J shed 0 bases, with 7 bases lying between them. This CDR3 reads CASSLYTGSYEQYF. CDR3 nucleotide sequence: TGTGCCAGCAGTTTATACACGGGCTCCTACGAGCAGTACTTC.

The CDR3 DNA reads as TGCAGTGCTAGATTGGGGGAGAAGGAGTACTTC. As protein: CSARLGEKEYF. The gene calls are TRBV20-1 and TRBJ2-7; D is tentatively TRBD1 or TRBD2 (5 bases each). Per germline, CDR1 DFQATT and CDR2 SNEGSKA (reference sequence). This CDR3 spans 11 amino acids. V lost 2 bases and J 11 bases, leaving 13 bases between the germline ends.

CDR3 sequence reads: CASSQGLAGVETQYF. The CDR3 DNA sequence: TGTGCCAGCAGCCAAGGACTAGCGGGAGTTGAGACCCAGTACTTC. This rearrangement joins TRBV11-3 to TRBJ2-5; 13 bases match TRBD2. The ends lost 5 bases at V and 5 bases at J; junction bases unmatched: 5. This CDR3 comprises 15 residues. CDR1 is SGHNT, CDR2 YENEEA, per germline. The whole variable domain, remainder taken from reference TRBV11-3 and TRBJ2-5, is EAGVVQSPRYKIIEKKQPVAFWCNPISGHNTLYWYLQNLGQGPELLIRYENEEAVDDSQLPKDRFSAERLKGVDSTLKIQPAELGDSAVYLCASSQGLAGVETQYFGPGTRLLVL.

The sample holds a few counts of this clonotype. The gene calls are TRBV28 and TRBJ1-3, with D perhaps matching TRBD1 (6 bases). V lost 5 bases and J lost 0, with 14 bases in between. CDR1 MDHEN and CDR2 SYDVKM come from the germline V gene. This CDR3 spans 16 amino acids. The CDR3 spells CASSPGGGGSGNTIYF. The CDR3 DNA sequence: TGTGCCAGCAGTCCCGGAGGAGGGGGCTCTGGAAACACCATATATTTT.

This clonotype was counted once. This may come from a read error, since a much larger clone is one base off. V and J are TRBV20-1 and TRBJ1-2, with D possibly matching TRBD1 (5 bases). The CDR3 runs 12 residues. V was clipped by 5 bases and J by 1 base, with 8 bases between them. Germline V lookup: CDR1 DFQATT, CDR2 SNEGSKA (reference sequence). The CDR3 region has the DNA TGCAGTGCTTACAGGAATAACTATGGCTACACCTTC. This sequence encodes CSAYRNNYGYTF.

The V call is TRBV28, the J call TRBJ2-7; D is unclear. In germline, CDR1 is MDHEN, CDR2 SYDVKM. This CDR3 has 13 amino acids. Trimming shortened V by 5 bases and J by 2 bases, and 10 bases separated the two germline ends. The CDR3 DNA reads TGTGCCAGCAGTCTTCACTACACCTACGAGCAGTACTTC. It specifies CASSLHYTYEQYF.

This clonotype was seen more than once but under ten times. The chain combines TRBV10-3 with TRBJ1-1, with TRBD1 matching 8 bases. The CDR3 sequence is 13 residues long. J gave up 12 bases and V 4 bases, and 10 bases lay outside the gene matches. Looked up from germline, CDR1 is ENHRY and CDR2 is SYGVKD. Here the CDR3 DNA reads TGTGCCATCAGTGGGGGACAGGAGTTCCAAACTTTCTTT. Translated: CAISGGQEFQTFF.

This clonotype was seen ten or more times. The chain combines TRBV19 with TRBJ1-2; no firm D call. Germline V CDR1 and CDR2: LNHDA, SQIVND (reference sequence). The CDR3 totals 13 residues. Trimming cost V 5 bases and J 1 base, with 8 bases left between them. CDR3 DNA sequence: TGTGCCAGTAGTTGGGAACTTAACTATGGCTACACCTTC. It encodes CASSWELNYGYTF.

In its sample, this clonotype was seen many times. The chain couples TRBV20-1 to TRBJ1-5, with no clear D. Per the germline V gene, CDR1 is DFQATT and CDR2 is SNEGSKA (reference sequence). The CDR3 is 13 residues long. Trimming took off 4 bases at V and 9 bases at J, with 16 bases between the two ends. CDR3 in DNA: TGCAGTGCTAAAAGCTCGTCCCGTGGGCCCCAGCATTTT. Its protein product is CSAKSSSRGPQHF.

The chain couples TRBV28 to TRBJ2-7; TRBD2 agrees at 7 bases. The CDR3 contains 12 residues. Germline trimming cut 3 bases from V and 6 bases from J; bases unmatched to any gene: 2. Germline CDR1 is MDHEN and CDR2 is SYDVKM. The CDR3 reads CASSFKRGEQYF. CDR3 coding DNA: TGTGCCAGCAGTTTTAAGCGGGGCGAGCAGTACTTC.

The chain recombines TRBV27 with TRBJ1-1; D gene unclear. Germline V gene data show CDR1 as MNHEY and CDR2 as SMNVEV (reference sequence). Trimming removed 3 bases from V and 8 bases from J, with 16 bases in between. CDR3 length equals 14 residues. DNA for the CDR3: TGTGCCAGCAGTTTGACGGCCCTACGACCCGAAGCTTTCTTT. This codes for CASSLTALRPEAFF.

Of note for this clonotype: This sequence may be a read error, since a much larger clone differs from it by one base. The chain has TRBV5-1 and TRBJ2-1; D perhaps matches TRBD2 (6 bases). This CDR3 has 15 amino acids. CDR1 SGHRS and CDR2 YFSETQ come from the germline V gene. The V and J ends lost 4 bases and 6 bases respectively, with 17 bases between them. The CDR3 DNA reads TGCGCCAGCAGCCGGGAGCGGCCTGCCTTCAATGAGCAGTTCTTC. It yields the protein CASSRERPAFNEQFF.

This clonotype was observed at least ten times. V and J are TRBV12-3 or TRBV12-4 and TRBJ2-3; unclear D gene. The CDR3 length is 14 residues. V lost 6 bases and J 1 base, leaving 11 bases between the germline ends. The CDR3 reads CASRLTTRTDTQYF. CDR3 nucleotides: TGTGCCAGCAGGCTGACAACCCGCACAGATACGCAGTATTTT.

Many counts were recorded for this clonotype. J is TRBJ2-1 and V is TRBV7-9, with unresolved D. V lost 1 base and J lost 7, with 14 bases in between. There are 15 residues in the CDR3. Germline-derived CDR1 and CDR2 are SEHNR and FQNEAQ (reference sequence). The CDR3: CASSLGNNLRNEQFF. For the CDR3, the DNA is TGTGCCAGCAGCTTAGGAAACAATTTGAGGAATGAGCAGTTCTTC.

This chain uses TRBV5-1 with TRBJ2-7, with D hard to call. The CDR3 extends over 15 amino acids. Germline values: CDR1 SGHRS, CDR2 YFSETQ. Trimming took 7 bases from V and 3 from J, leaving 20 bases between them. The CDR3 here is CASSPQRRVNYEQYF. CDR3 nucleotide sequence: TGCGCCAGCTCCCCCCAGCGCCGGGTCAACTACGAGCAGTACTTC.

The sample holds many counts of this clonotype. A junction boundary mismatches the germline segment, possibly from a read error. V is TRBV6-2 or TRBV6-3 and J is TRBJ2-7; D call uncertain. CDR3 length: 12 residues. Germline CDR1 MNHEY, CDR2 SVGEGT. This CDR3 reads CASSPHRYEQYF. The CDR3 DNA follows: TGTGCCAGCAGCCCTCATCGTTACGAACAGTACTTC.

The chain is built from TRBV7-8 and TRBJ2-1; 7 nucleotides line up with TRBD2. Germline-derived CDR1 and CDR2 are SGHVS and FQNEAQ. J lost 8 bases, V lost 3 bases, and 13 bases had no gene match. This CDR3 is built from 16 residues. CDR3 in amino acids: CASSFPGRPTFHEQFF. CDR3 sequence (DNA): TGTGCCAGCAGCTTCCCCGGGAGGCCAACTTTCCATGAGCAGTTCTTC.

V and J are TRBV10-2 and TRBJ2-1; TRBD2 matches 9 bases. The CDR3 spans 15 residues. The germline V gene has CDR1 WSHSY and CDR2 SAAADI. Unmatched junction bases numbered 9, after V lost 8 bases and J lost 4 bases. The CDR3 bases are TGCGCCAGCGTGGGGCGGGAGGGCCTATACAATGAGCAGTTCTTC. It is translated as CASVGREGLYNEQFF.

The sample holds many counts of this clonotype. The CDR3 spells CASSQVGGMQETQYF. CDR3 DNA: TGTGCCAGCAGCCAAGTGGGAGGGATGCAAGAGACCCAGTACTTC. The V gene is TRBV3-1, the J gene TRBJ2-5; 7 bases agree with TRBD2. This CDR3 region has 15 residues. The ends lost 1 base at V and 2 bases at J; junction bases unmatched: 4. Germline CDR1 is LGHDT and CDR2 is YNNKEL (reference sequence).

V gene TRBV6-2 or TRBV6-3 combines with J gene TRBJ2-3, with D perhaps TRBD2 (5 bases). The germline gives CDR1 MNHEY, CDR2 SVGEGT. V was clipped by 6 bases and J by 14 bases, with 15 bases between them. The CDR3 sequence is 11 residues long. CDR3 nucleotides: TGTGCCAGCAGGGAACTAGATCGACCGTATTTT. It is translated as CASRELDRPYF.

This clonotype came up many times. The rearrangement joins TRBV18 to TRBJ1-6, with a possible D match to TRBD1 (5 bases). Germline V gives CDR1 KGHSH, CDR2 LQKENI. The CDR3 is 15 amino acids. The V and J ends lost 2 bases and 7 bases respectively, with 12 bases between them. Written as DNA, the CDR3 is TGTGCCAGCTCACCAGCACAGGCCAGGAATTCACCCCTCCACTTT. This gives the protein CASSPAQARNSPLHF.

This clonotype was counted many times. The rearrangement links TRBV28 to TRBJ2-7; D is ambiguous. CDR3 size: 16 residues. V was clipped by 6 bases and J by 2 bases, with 20 bases between them. Germline V gene data show CDR1 as MDHEN and CDR2 as SYDVKM. CDR3 nucleotides: TGTGCCAGCAGCCCCGCAGGCGGAGATGGTGCCTACGAGCAGTACTTC. Protein product: CASSPAGGDGAYEQYF.

By frequency in the sample, this clonotype is medium-sized. This chain uses TRBV28 with TRBJ2-7; the match to TRBD2 covers 7 bases. Germline V gene data show CDR1 as MDHEN and CDR2 as SYDVKM. The CDR3 loop spans 15 amino acids. V shed 5 bases and J 3 bases; nucleotides not matched to a gene: 10. The chain's CDR3 is CASSPSGAVSYEQYF. In DNA form, the CDR3 reads TGTGCCAGCAGTCCAAGCGGGGCGGTAAGCTACGAGCAGTACTTC. The full variable domain, rest sourced from reference TRBV28 and TRBJ2-7, is DVKVTQSSRYLVKRTGEKVFLECVQDMDHENMFWYRQDPGLGLRLIYFSYDVKMKEKGDIPEGYSVSREKKERFSLILESASTNQTSMYLCASSPSGAVSYEQYFGPGTRLTVT.

The chain uses TRBV4-1 and TRBJ2-7, with 7 bases lining up with TRBD2. This CDR3 is 15 amino acids long. Per the germline V gene, CDR1 is MGHRA and CDR2 is YSYEKL. The ends lost 9 bases at V and 0 bases at J; junction bases unmatched: 11. The CDR3 is CASGEGPSSSYEQYF. CDR3 DNA: TGCGCCAGTGGGGAGGGGCCCTCTAGCTCCTACGAGCAGTACTTC.

This clonotype has just a few counts. This sequence joins TRBV5-1 and TRBJ2-7, with D maybe TRBD1 (5 bases). There are 15 residues in the CDR3. Germline V gives CDR1 SGHRS, CDR2 YFSETQ. The V gene lost 1 base and the J gene lost 1 base, with 12 bases spanning the gap. Written as DNA, the CDR3 is TGCGCCAGCAGCTTGAGGTGGGGCACGTCCTACGAGCAGTACTTC. Its translation: CASSLRWGTSYEQYF.

As concerns this clonotype: A much larger clone differs from this one at a single base, so this may be a read error. The gene calls are TRBV3-1 and TRBJ2-7, with D unresolved. CDR1 LGHDT and CDR2 YNNKEL come from the germline V gene (reference sequence). This CDR3 comprises 14 residues. Written as DNA, the CDR3 is TGTGCCAGCAGCACCCCACCTAAGTCCTACGAGCAGCACTTC. It specifies CASSTPPKSYEQHF.

Ten or more counts support this clonotype. The V gene is TRBV20-1, the J gene TRBJ2-1, with D perhaps matching TRBD2 (5 bases). V shed 2 bases and J shed 7 bases, with 9 bases lying between them. The CDR3 has 12 amino acids. Germline CDR1 and CDR2: DFQATT and SNEGSKA (reference sequence). The CDR3 sequence: CSARFPGNEQFF. In nucleotides, the CDR3 is TGCAGTGCTAGATTTCCGGGGAATGAGCAGTTCTTC.

This clonotype was observed many times. The CDR3 DNA reads TGTGCCACCAGCAGAGACTCCAATGAGCAGTTCTTC. It codes for CATSRDSNEQFF. The chain carries TRBV15 and TRBJ2-1; the D is unclear. V lost 0 bases, J lost 6 bases, and 3 bases lay in between. Per germline, CDR1 LNHNV and CDR2 YYDKDF (reference sequence). This CDR3 has 12 amino acids.